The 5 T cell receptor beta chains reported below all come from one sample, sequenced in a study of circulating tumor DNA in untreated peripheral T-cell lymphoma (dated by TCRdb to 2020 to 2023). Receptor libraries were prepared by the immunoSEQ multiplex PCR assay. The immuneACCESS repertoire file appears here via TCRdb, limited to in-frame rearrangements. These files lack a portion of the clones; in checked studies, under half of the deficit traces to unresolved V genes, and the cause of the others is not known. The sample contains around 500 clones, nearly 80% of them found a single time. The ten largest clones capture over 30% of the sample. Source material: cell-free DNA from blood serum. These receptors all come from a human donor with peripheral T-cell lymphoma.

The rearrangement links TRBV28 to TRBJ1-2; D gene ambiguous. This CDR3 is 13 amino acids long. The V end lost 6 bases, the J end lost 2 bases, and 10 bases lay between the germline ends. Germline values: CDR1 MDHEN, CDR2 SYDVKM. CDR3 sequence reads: CASRVSGNYGYTF. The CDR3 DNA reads TGTGCCAGCAGAGTTTCGGGGAACTATGGCTACACCTTC.

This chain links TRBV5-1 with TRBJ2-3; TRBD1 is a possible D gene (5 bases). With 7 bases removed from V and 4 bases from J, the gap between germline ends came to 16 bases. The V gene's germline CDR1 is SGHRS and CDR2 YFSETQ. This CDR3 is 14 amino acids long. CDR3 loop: CASEDTQGADTQYF. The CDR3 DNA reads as TGCGCCAGCGAAGATACCCAAGGGGCAGATACGCAGTATTTT. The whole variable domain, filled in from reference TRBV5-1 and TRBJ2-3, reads KAGVTQTPRYLIKTRGQQVTLSCSPISGHRSVSWYQQTPGQGLQFLFEYFSETQRNKGNFPGRFSGRQFSNSRSEMNVSTLELGDSALYLCASEDTQGADTQYFGPGTRLTVL.

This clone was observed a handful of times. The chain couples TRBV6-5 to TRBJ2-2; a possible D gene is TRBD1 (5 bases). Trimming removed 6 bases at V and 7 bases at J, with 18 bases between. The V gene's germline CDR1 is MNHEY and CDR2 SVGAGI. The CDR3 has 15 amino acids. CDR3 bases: TGTGCCAGCAGCACCCAGGGTAGTGTTGGCGGGGAGCTGTTTTTT. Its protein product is CASSTQGSVGGELFF.

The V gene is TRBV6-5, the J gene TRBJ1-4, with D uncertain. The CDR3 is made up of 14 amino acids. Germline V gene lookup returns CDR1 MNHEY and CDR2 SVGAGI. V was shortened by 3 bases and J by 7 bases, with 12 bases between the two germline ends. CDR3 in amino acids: CASSYHLQGEKLFF. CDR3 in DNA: TGTGCCAGCAGTTATCATTTACAAGGTGAAAAACTGTTTTTT.

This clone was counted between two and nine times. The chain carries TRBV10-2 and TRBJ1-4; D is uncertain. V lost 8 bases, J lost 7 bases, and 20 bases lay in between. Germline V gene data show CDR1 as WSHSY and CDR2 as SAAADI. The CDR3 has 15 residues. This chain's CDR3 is CASQERSASVEKLFF. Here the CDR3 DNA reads TGCGCCAGCCAAGAGCGGTCGGCCTCCGTTGAAAAACTGTTTTTT.